The entry that follows covers one T cell receptor beta chain sequence. Its antigen is unknown. The sample belongs to a study of graft-versus-host responses after intestinal transplantation. Germline values: CDR1 PRHDT, CDR2 FYEKMQ (reference sequence). This CDR3 has 14 residues. V trimming: 6 bases; J trimming: 2 bases; junction bases outside the gene matches: 4. The protocol was immunoSEQ multiplex PCR, while the TCRdb copy is restricted to in-frame clones and leaves out a portion. The table has more than 65,000 clones, 92% seen once. The source material was unstimulated CD8+ T cells sorted from spleen or lymph node cells, sampled before transplant. The chain links TRBV13 to TRBJ2-7, with 10 bases lining up with TRBD2. This sequence was found in a human donor who was the organ donor for an intestinal transplant. The CDR3 is CASRLSGGAYEQYF. The CDR3 DNA follows: TGTGCCAGCAGGTTGAGCGGGGGGGCCTACGAGCAGTACTTC.